The clone carrying this TCR beta chain appeared many times. This sample was taken from a study of T cells in Graves' hyperthyroidism and ophthalmopathy. Amplification yielded TCR beta CDR3 regions, with RNA transcripts as the source. During a first-round RT-PCR of the TCR CDR3, the HTBI primer set was used. MiXCR, run by TCRdb on the multiplex PCR reads, gives a single entry per CDR3 protein. Of fewer than 700,000 distinct CDR3 sequences listed, around 15% are singletons. What was sequenced was blood. The source of this sequence is a woman younger than 45 with Graves' hyperthyroidism.

The CDR3 spells CSTRTSGPDTQYF. For the CDR3, the DNA is TGCAGCACCCGGACTAGCGGTCCAGATACGCAGTATTTT. The chain couples TRBV20-1 to TRBJ2-3, with TRBD2 matching 10 bases. This CDR3 contains 13 residues. Germline loops: CDR1 DFQATT, CDR2 SNEGSKA (reference sequence).